This TCR beta chain derives from a study of shared clonotypes between healthy human individuals. Study-wide context: Per-donor plates numbered three CD4 naive, three CD4 memory, two CD8 naive and one CD8 memory. Regarding the study as a whole: Four donors showed sharing of approximately 5% of naive CD4 clonotypes. Generally, naive subsets (rather than memory subsets) showed larger estimated richness.

Cells designated naive CD8 were CD45RO-negative and were positively selected for CCR7, with terminally differentiated effector memory CD45RA+ cells excluded. There were only Caucasian adults among the donors, and all lived in Nashville, Tennessee. Using immunoSEQ multiplex PCR, the repertoire was profiled, and TCRdb retains in-frame clones only, with some absent. The data contain roughly 2,000,000 clones, 85% to 95% of them singletons. Of note for this clone: What it recognizes is unknown.

The V end lost 0 bases, the J end lost 0 bases, and 14 bases lay between the germline ends. The CDR3 has 17 residues. Germline assignment: CDR1 MNHEY and CDR2 SMNVEV (reference sequence). The source material was naive CD8+ T cells sorted from blood. The chain joins TRBV27 to TRBJ1-2; D not certain. The TCR sequence derives from a man between 18 and 35 years old in good health. CDR3 amino acids: CASSLSVMAAANYGYTF. The CDR3 region has the DNA TGTGCCAGCAGTTTATCGGTTATGGCCGCAGCTAACTATGGCTACACCTTC.